These 6 T cell receptor beta chains were all obtained from the same sample, sequenced in a study of cytotoxic CD8 clonotypes in ibrutinib-treated CLL. Clones were sequenced by immunoSEQ multiplex PCR, and TCRdb holds only the in-frame ones, with some missing. The sample has 140,000 or so clones, 70% to 80% seen once. Sequencing used PBMCs, obtained after 12 months of ibrutinib treatment. The source is a human donor with chronic lymphocytic leukemia.

The CDR3: CASSQVGYEQFF. The CDR3 DNA reads as TGTGCCAGCAGCCAAGTTGGGTATGAGCAGTTCTTC. The chain couples TRBV14 to TRBJ2-1; D unresolved. The CDR3 covers 12 residues. Per germline, CDR1 SGHDN and CDR2 FVKESK. The V end lost 1 base, the J end lost 8 bases, and 6 bases lay between the germline ends.

The gene calls are TRBV29-1 and TRBJ2-7, with D tentatively TRBD2 (5 bases). This CDR3 contains 12 residues. Trimming took 6 bases from V and 1 from J, leaving 10 bases between them. In germline, CDR1 is SQVTM, CDR2 ANQGSEA. CDR3 amino acids: CSVGLNSYEQYF. The CDR3 bases are TGCAGCGTCGGACTGAATTCCTACGAGCAGTACTTC.

This clone was seen just once. V and J are TRBV2 and TRBJ1-1; D unresolved. The V gene's germline CDR1 is SNHLY and CDR2 FYNNEI. Trimming pared 3 bases from V and 4 bases from J, leaving 21 bases between. This CDR3 region has 17 residues. Here the CDR3 reads CASSDGGVSVLATEAFF. The CDR3 DNA sequence: TGTGCCAGCAGTGATGGTGGGGTATCAGTCTTGGCCACTGAAGCTTTCTTT.

The rearrangement uses TRBV12-5 and TRBJ2-7, with D possibly being TRBD1 (5 bases). Trimming took 5 bases from V and 3 from J, leaving 14 bases between them. The V gene's germline CDR1 is LGHNT and CDR2 FRNRAP. This CDR3 comprises 14 residues. The CDR3 DNA reads as TGTGCTAGTGGTCCCGGACACCTCGGCTACGAGCAGTACTTC. The encoded protein is CASGPGHLGYEQYF. The full variable domain, completed using reference TRBV12-5 and TRBJ2-7, is DARVTQTPRHKVTEMGQEVTMRCQPILGHNTVFWYRQTMMQGLELLAYFRNRAPLDDSGMPKDRFSAEMPDATLATLKIQPSEPRDSAVYFCASGPGHLGYEQYFGPGTRLTVT.

The chain uses TRBV7-9 and TRBJ2-5; 11 nucleotides agree with TRBD2. Germline CDR1 SEHNR, CDR2 FQNEAQ (reference sequence). Unmatched junction bases numbered 7, after V lost 6 bases and J lost 1 base. CDR3 length: 16 amino acids. This chain's CDR3 is CASRRIAGGIQETQYF. The CDR3 region has the DNA TGTGCCAGCAGACGAATAGCGGGAGGGATCCAAGAGACCCAGTACTTC.

V gene TRBV7-9 combines with J gene TRBJ2-5, with 13 nucleotides matching TRBD2. After removal of 5 bases from V and 2 bases from J, the junction contained 5 bases not matched to a gene. In germline, CDR1 is SEHNR, CDR2 FQNEAQ (reference sequence). CDR3 length equals 16 residues. CDR3 sequence: CASSTRLAGGQETQYF. CDR3 nucleotide sequence: TGTGCCAGCAGCACCCGACTAGCGGGAGGACAAGAGACCCAGTACTTC.